Described below is a single T cell receptor beta chain sequence and its context. In germline, CDR1 is MNHEY, CDR2 SMNVEV (reference sequence). The CDR3 runs 13 residues. V lost 2 bases to trimming and J lost 3 bases, with 7 bases between them. The sample belongs to a study of Tregs in tolerant kidney transplant recipients. Clones were read by immunoSEQ multiplex PCR, and TCRdb kept only the in-frame ones, dropping some. The sample records tens of thousands of clones, approximately 94% being singletons. The genes are TRBV27 and TRBJ1-2; D is uncertain. This clonotype was obtained from a human donor in good health. The sequenced sample consisted of CD8+ T cells from blood. For the CDR3, the DNA is TGTGCCAGCAGTTTAGGGTTGCACTATGGCTACACCTTC. This translates into CASSLGLHYGYTF.